The next 8 T cell receptor beta chains were all read from a single sample in a study of post-analysis software for immune sequencing data. The study's findings and limits: Among about 5 TRBV segments more frequent in patients than controls were TRBV5-6, TRBV5-1 and TRBV20-1.

Their cognate antigens are unknown. The TCR beta cDNA libraries carried unique molecular identifiers. TCRdb re-analysed the PCR reads in MiXCR, keeping a single row per CDR3 protein. The sample comprises approximately 630,000 distinct CDR3 sequences, over 45% of which are singletons, and approximately 11% rests with the top ten. Sequenced input: blood. The receptors come from a girl aged 2 to 10 with multiple sclerosis.

CDR3 sequence (DNA): TGTGCCAGCAGCACCACCTGGGGGACAGATAACACTGAAGCTTTCTTT. Translating gives CASSTTWGTDNTEAFF. The genes are TRBV7-6 and TRBJ1-1; 7 bases agree with TRBD1. With V trimmed by 5 bases and J by 2 bases, 11 bases remained unmatched. The length of the CDR3 is 16 residues. CDR1 and CDR2 (germline): SGHVS, FNYEAQ.

The rearrangement links TRBV6-6 to TRBJ2-5; D gene ambiguous. The CDR3 contains 14 residues. The V end was cut by 2 bases, the J end by 3 bases, with 10 bases between. Germline lookup yields CDR1 MNHNY and CDR2 SVGAGI (reference sequence). The CDR3 sequence is CASSYGLKKETQYF. For the CDR3, the DNA is TGTGCCAGCAGTTACGGGCTAAAGAAAGAGACCCAGTACTTC.

This clonotype was counted only a few times. The V gene is TRBV12-3 or TRBV12-4, the J gene TRBJ2-5; maybe TRBD1 (5 bases). The CDR3 runs 14 residues. V gave up 6 bases and J gave up 3 bases, with 14 bases separating them. The CDR3 here is CASSPWGREETQYF. CDR3 DNA: TGTGCCAGCAGCCCATGGGGCAGGGAAGAGACCCAGTACTTC.

This chain joins TRBV2 and TRBJ1-1, with 9 bases that match TRBD1. Germline V gives CDR1 SNHLY, CDR2 FYNNEI. V dropped 3 bases and J dropped 2; count of bases not matched to a gene: 7. This CDR3 comprises 16 residues. CDR3 in amino acids: CASSEGTGSVNTEAFF. CDR3 bases: TGTGCCAGCAGTGAGGGGACAGGGTCCGTAAACACTGAAGCTTTCTTT.

This clonotype was detected a few times. The chain recombines TRBV5-1 with TRBJ2-1, with 10 positions matching TRBD1. The CDR3 extends over 14 amino acids. Per germline, CDR1 SGHRS and CDR2 YFSETQ. V shed 3 bases and J 9 bases; nucleotides not matched to a gene: 6. The CDR3 reads CASSSGTGEGEQFF. The CDR3 DNA reads as TGCGCCAGCAGCTCCGGGACAGGGGAGGGTGAGCAGTTCTTC.

V and J are TRBV4-3 and TRBJ1-6; D gene unclear. The V and J ends lost 0 bases and 12 bases respectively, with 15 bases between them. The V gene's germline CDR1 is LGHNA and CDR2 YSLEER. This CDR3 is built from 15 residues. CDR3 bases: TGCGCCAGCAGCCAAGACAACTCCAAGGCGGTACCCCTCCACTTT. Translated, it gives CASSQDNSKAVPLHF.

The chain carries TRBV5-1 and TRBJ2-3; TRBD2 matches 12 bases. Germline trimming cut 4 bases from V and 4 bases from J; bases unmatched to any gene: 19. Germline V lookup: CDR1 SGHRS, CDR2 YFSETQ. This CDR3 is built from 20 residues. In DNA, the CDR3 is TGCGCCAGCAGCCCGGAACTAGCGGGGGGCCGGGTTAGTTGGCCAGATACGCAGTATTTT. It is translated as CASSPELAGGRVSWPDTQYF.

The chain has TRBV29-1 and TRBJ2-1; 7 nucleotides agree with TRBD1. The end of the DNA aligns better with TRBJ2-7, so the J call may be wrong. Per germline, CDR1 SQVTM and CDR2 ANQGSEA. The CDR3 has 16 amino acids. In DNA form, the CDR3 reads TGCAGCGTTGTAGGGAGAGACAGGGCACCCTACAATGAGCAGTACTTC. It is translated as CSVVGRDRAPYNEQYF.